The rows below give T cell receptor beta chains drawn from one sample of a study of blood T cell repertoires in COVID-19. Sequenced by immunoSEQ multiplex PCR; TCRdb stores in-frame clones only, minus some. The sample holds hundreds of thousands of clones, more than 70% seen once. The material sequenced was PBMCs or T cells enriched from blood (not recorded which). The receptors were sampled from a young woman who had been exposed to COVID-19. The conserved cysteine and the conserved F or W are not part of the CDR3 here.

TRBJ2-3 TRBV6-4 ASRRTSGVDTQY
TRBJ2-7 TRBV5-1 ASSPGLAGTYEQY
TRBJ1-4 TRBV7-8 ASSLGGQGALEKLF
TRBJ2-7 TRBV5-1 ASSPLWGQEQY
TRBJ1-5 TRBV6-5 ASSSGTGWGQPQH
TRBJ2-2 TRBV28 ASSLPANTGELF
TRBJ2-2 TRBV2 ASSSTNTGELF
TRBJ2-1 TRBV19 ASSIDGSLEYNEQF
TRBJ1-2 TRBV2 ASSDWNRANYGYT
TRBJ2-7 TRBV5-4 ASSQDSGSLSYEQY
TRBJ2-1 TRBV4-1 ASSQGSLEDEQF
TRBJ1-1 TRBV10-3 AIREDRVITEAF
TRBJ1-5 TRBV7-2 ASSYSTGPNQPQH
TRBJ2-1 TRBV5-1 ASSLVTSLDEQF
TRBJ1-1 TRBV7-2 ASSLVQGGAF
TRBJ2-7 TRBV9 ASSVGWANEQY
TRBJ2-6 TRBV4-1 ASSQQTDFSGANVLT
TRBJ1-2 TRBV2 ASSVGATNYGYT
TRBJ1-4 TRBV30 AWRDQGPGNEKLF
TRBJ2-4 TRBV28 ASRAGQGARIQY
TRBJ2-7 TRBV28 ASREGSSYEQY
TRBJ2-1 TRBV11-3 ASSFGLTEQF
TRBJ2-7 TRBV28 ASSLGLAGREQY
TRBJ2-5 TRBV3-1/TRBV3-2 ASSLLAGGPGETQY
TRBJ2-1 TRBV7-6 ASSPELAGYYNEQF
TRBJ1-5 TRBV18 ASSPASGNNQPQH
TRBJ2-1 TRBV7-9 ASSLTTTRDRAINEQF
TRBJ1-2 TRBV7-2 ASLDPGGDYGYT
TRBJ1-3 TRBV19 ASKLTGTQNTIY
TRBJ1-2 TRBV4-2 ASSQQGGYT
TRBJ2-1 TRBV11-3 ASSLNPGTSGGNEQF
TRBJ2-7 TRBV2 ASRGSGDYEQY
TRBJ2-1 TRBV20-1 SASDWGEEQF
TRBJ1-1 TRBV9 ASSPTTGNTEAF
TRBJ2-5 TRBV2 ASSEPAGAGETQY
TRBJ2-2 TRBV28 ASSRVGQYTGELF
TRBJ2-7 TRBV7-2 ASSPELTRTEQY
TRBJ2-7 TRBV5-1 ASSPMTQGAQGEQY
TRBJ1-2 TRBV4-1 ASSQTGQAAYGYT
TRBJ1-2 TRBV24-1 ATSDSGTGHYGYT